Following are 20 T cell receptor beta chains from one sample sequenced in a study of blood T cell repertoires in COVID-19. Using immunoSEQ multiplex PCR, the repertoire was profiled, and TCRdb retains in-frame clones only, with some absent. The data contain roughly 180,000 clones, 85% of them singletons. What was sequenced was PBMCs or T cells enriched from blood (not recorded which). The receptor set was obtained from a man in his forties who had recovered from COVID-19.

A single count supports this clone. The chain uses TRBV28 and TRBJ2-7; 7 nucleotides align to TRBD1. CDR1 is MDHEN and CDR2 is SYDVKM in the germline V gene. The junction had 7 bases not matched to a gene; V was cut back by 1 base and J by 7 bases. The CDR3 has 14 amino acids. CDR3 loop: CASSLYEGAREQYF. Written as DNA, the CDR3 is TGTGCCAGCAGTTTATACGAGGGGGCTAGGGAGCAGTACTTC.

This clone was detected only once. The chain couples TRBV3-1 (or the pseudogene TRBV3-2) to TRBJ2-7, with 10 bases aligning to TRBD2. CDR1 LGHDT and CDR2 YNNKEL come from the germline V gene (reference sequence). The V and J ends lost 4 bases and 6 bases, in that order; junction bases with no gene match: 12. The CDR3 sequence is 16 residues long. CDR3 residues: CASSPQGSLAGSEQYF. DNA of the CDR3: TGTGCCAGCAGCCCGCAGGGTTCACTAGCGGGATCCGAGCAGTACTTC.

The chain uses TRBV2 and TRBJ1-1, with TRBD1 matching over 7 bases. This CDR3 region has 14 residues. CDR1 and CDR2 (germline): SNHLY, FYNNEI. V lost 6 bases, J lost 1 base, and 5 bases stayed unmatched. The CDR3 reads CASSVDRANTEAFF. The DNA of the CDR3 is TGTGCCAGCAGCGTTGACAGGGCGAACACTGAAGCTTTCTTT.

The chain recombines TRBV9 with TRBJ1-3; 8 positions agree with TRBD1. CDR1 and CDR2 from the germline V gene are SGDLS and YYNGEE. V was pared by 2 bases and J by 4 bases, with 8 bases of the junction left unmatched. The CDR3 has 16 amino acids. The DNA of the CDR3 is TGTGCCAGCAGCGTCCAGGACAGGGCGACCGGAAACACCATATATTTT. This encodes CASSVQDRATGNTIYF.

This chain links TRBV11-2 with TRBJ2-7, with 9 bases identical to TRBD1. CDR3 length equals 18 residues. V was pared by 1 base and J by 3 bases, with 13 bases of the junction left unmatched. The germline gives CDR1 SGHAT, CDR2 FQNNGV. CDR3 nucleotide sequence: TGTGCCAGCAGCTTAGTTGGCGCGGTCGACAGGGGGAACTACGAGCAGTACTTC. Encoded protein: CASSLVGAVDRGNYEQYF.

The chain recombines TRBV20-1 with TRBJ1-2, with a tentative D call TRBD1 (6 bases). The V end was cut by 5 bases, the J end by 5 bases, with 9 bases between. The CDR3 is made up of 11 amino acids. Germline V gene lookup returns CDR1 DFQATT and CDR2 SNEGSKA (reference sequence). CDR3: CSAWTEYGYTF. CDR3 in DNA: TGCAGTGCTTGGACAGAGTATGGCTACACCTTC.

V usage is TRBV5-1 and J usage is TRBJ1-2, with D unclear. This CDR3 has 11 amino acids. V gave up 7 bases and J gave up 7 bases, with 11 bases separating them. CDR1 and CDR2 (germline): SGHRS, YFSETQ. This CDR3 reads CASGLTPGYTF. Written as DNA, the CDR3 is TGCGCCAGCGGCCTCACCCCTGGCTACACCTTC.

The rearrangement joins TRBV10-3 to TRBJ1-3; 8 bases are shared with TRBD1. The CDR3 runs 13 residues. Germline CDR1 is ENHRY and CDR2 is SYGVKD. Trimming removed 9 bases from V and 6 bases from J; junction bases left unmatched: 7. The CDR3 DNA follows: TGTGCCATTCATCAGACAGGGGAAAACACCATATATTTT. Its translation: CAIHQTGENTIYF.

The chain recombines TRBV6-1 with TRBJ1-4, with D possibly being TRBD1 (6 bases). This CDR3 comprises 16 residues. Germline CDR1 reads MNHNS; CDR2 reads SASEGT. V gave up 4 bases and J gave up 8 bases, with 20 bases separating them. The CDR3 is CASSGFSQGIEEKLFF. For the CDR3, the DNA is TGTGCCAGCAGTGGGTTCTCACAGGGTATAGAGGAAAAACTGTTTTTT.

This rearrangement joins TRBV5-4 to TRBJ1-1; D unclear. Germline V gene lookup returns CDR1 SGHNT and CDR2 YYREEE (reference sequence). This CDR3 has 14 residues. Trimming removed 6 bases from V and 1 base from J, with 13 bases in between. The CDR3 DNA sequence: TGTGCCAGCAAGGACTTTCTCTCGAACACTGAAGCTTTCTTT. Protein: CASKDFLSNTEAFF.

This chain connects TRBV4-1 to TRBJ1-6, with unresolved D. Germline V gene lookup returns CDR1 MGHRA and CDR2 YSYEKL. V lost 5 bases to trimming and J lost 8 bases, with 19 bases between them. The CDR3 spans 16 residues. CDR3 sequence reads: CASSKSGTEFYSPLHF. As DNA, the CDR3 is TGCGCCAGCAGCAAAAGCGGAACGGAGTTCTATTCACCCCTCCACTTT.

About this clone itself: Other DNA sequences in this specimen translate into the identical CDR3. CDR3 residues: CASSVGTGGNSPLHF. In nucleotides, the CDR3 is TGTGCCAGCAGCGTAGGGACAGGGGGGAATTCACCCCTCCACTTT. The chain employs TRBV9 and TRBJ1-6; 10 bases are shared with TRBD1. This CDR3 is 15 amino acids long. Germline CDR1 is SGDLS and CDR2 is YYNGEE. Losses at the gene ends were 0 bases for V and 7 bases for J; bases not matched to a gene: 1. The full variable domain, its missing parts supplied by reference TRBV9 and TRBJ1-6, is DSGVTQTPKHLITATGQRVTLRCSPRSGDLSVYWYQQSLDQGLQFLIQYYNGEERAKGNILERFSAQQFPDLHSELNLSSLELGDSALYFCASSVGTGGNSPLHFGNGTRLTVT.

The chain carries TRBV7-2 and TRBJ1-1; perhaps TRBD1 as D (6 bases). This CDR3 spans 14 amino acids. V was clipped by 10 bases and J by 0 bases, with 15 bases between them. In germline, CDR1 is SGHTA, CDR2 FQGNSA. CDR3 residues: CATRPGVMNTEAFF. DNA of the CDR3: TGTGCCACCCGGCCAGGGGTCATGAACACTGAAGCTTTCTTT.

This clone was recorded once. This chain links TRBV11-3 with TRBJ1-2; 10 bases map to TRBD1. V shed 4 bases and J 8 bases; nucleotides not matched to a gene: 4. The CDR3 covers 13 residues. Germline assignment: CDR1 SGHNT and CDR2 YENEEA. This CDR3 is CASSSTGGRGYTF. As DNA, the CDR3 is TGTGCCAGCAGCTCGACAGGGGGCAGGGGCTACACCTTC.

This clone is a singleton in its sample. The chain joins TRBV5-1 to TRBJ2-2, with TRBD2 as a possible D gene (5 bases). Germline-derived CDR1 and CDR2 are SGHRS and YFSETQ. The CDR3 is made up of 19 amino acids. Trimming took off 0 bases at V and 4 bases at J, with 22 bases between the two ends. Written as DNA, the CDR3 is TGCGCCAGCAGCTTGGGGGATATGGCAGACTATTGGCTCACCGGGGAGCTGTTTTTT. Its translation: CASSLGDMADYWLTGELFF.

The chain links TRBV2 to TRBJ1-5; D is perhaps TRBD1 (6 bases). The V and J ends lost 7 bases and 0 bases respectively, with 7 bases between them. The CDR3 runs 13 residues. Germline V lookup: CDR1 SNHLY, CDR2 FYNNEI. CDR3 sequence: CASKGDSNQPQHF. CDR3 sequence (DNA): TGTGCCAGCAAGGGGGATAGCAATCAGCCCCAGCATTTT.

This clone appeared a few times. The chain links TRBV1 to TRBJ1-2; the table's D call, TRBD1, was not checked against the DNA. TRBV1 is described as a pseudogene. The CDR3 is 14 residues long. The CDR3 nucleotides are TGCACCAGCAGCCAAGACAGGGGGATCTATGGCTACACCTTC. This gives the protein CTSSQDRGIYGYTF.

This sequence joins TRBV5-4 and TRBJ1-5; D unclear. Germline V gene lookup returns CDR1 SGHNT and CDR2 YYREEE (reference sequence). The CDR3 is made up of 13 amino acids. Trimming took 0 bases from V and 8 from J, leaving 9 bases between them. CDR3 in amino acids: CASSLALEEPQHF. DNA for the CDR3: TGTGCCAGCAGCTTGGCCTTGGAGGAGCCCCAGCATTTT.

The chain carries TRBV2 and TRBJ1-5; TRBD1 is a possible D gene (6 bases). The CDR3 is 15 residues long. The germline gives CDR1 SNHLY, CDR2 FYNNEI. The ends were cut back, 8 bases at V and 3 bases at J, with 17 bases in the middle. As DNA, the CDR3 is TGTGCCAGCCATCTGGGACATGGGGCCAATCAGCCCCAGCATTTT. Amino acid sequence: CASHLGHGANQPQHF. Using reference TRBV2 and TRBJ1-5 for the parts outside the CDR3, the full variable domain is EPEVTQTPSHQVTQMGQEVILRCVPISNHLYFYWYRQILGQKVEFLVSFYNNEISEKSEIFDDQFSVERPDGSNFTLKIRSTKLEDSAMYFCASHLGHGANQPQHFGDGTRLSIL.

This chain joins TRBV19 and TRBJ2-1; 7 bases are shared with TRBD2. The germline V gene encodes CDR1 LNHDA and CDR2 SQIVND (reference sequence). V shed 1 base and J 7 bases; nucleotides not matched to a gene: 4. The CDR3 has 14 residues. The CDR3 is CASSIGAGVNEQFF. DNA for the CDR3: TGTGCCAGTAGTATAGGGGCGGGAGTTAATGAGCAGTTCTTC.